A single sample is the source of the 26 T cell receptor beta chains below, sequenced in a study of beta chain features in type 1 diabetes (dated by TCRdb to the late 2010s). What the work shows at the level of the full study, not this receptor alone: A moderate but significant shortening of TCRB CDR3 length was observed in type 1 diabetes patients in all four CD4+ subsets.

The library was made by the immunoSEQ multiplex PCR assay. All of the isolated RNA was reverse transcribed with the High Capacity cDNA Reverse Transcription Kit, so expressed TCRB transcripts were sequenced. TCRdb re-hosts the immuneACCESS table, in-frame sequences only. Its copies lack some clones; in the studies checked, an unresolved V gene accounts for under half of them, and the cause for the rest is not known. For this sample there are 300,000 to 450,000 clones; 8.5% to 10% appear just once. The top ten clonotypes cover about 0.64% of the sample. Antigens for these TCRs are unknown. Input material: central memory CD4+ T cells from blood. These TCRs come from a man between 25 and 39 years old with type 1 diabetes.

This clone was counted between two and nine times. V and J are TRBV7-8 and TRBJ2-1, with D possibly being TRBD1 or TRBD2 (5 bases each). Trimming took off 4 bases at V and 8 bases at J, with 9 bases between the two ends. Per germline, CDR1 SGHVS and CDR2 FQNEAQ. CDR3 length: 12 residues. The CDR3 coding sequence is TGTGCCAGCAGCTGGGGACGGTATGAGCAGTTCTTC. Translation gives CASSWGRYEQFF.

This clone was counted a single time. This chain links TRBV7-9 with TRBJ2-6, with D unclear. Germline V gene sequence: CDR1 SEHNR, CDR2 FQNEAQ (reference sequence). This CDR3 has 13 residues. V was cut by 7 bases and J by 4 bases, with 8 bases left in between. The CDR3: CASTGSGANVLTF. The CDR3 DNA reads as TGTGCCAGCACTGGATCCGGGGCCAACGTCCTGACTTTC.

This clone has a handful of counts. The chain links TRBV28 to TRBJ1-2; D remains ambiguous. Trimming took off 4 bases at V and 8 bases at J, with 17 bases between the two ends. Germline lookup yields CDR1 MDHEN and CDR2 SYDVKM. The length of the CDR3 is 14 residues. The CDR3 sequence: CASSYSMDLGGYTF. The CDR3 nucleotides read TGTGCCAGCAGTTACTCGATGGATTTGGGAGGCTACACCTTC.

This clone was observed a few times. V and J are TRBV23-1 and TRBJ2-5; D is unclear. TRBJ2-7 explains the end of the DNA better; the J call may be wrong. TRBV23-1 counts as an open reading frame of uncertain function. The CDR3 contains 11 residues. CDR3 region: CANHWAYEQYF. In nucleotides, the CDR3 is TGCGCCAACCATTGGGCCTACGAGCAGTACTTC.

This rearrangement joins TRBV11-3 to TRBJ2-1; possibly TRBD1 for D (5 bases). Germline-derived CDR1 and CDR2 are SGHNT and YENEEA. V lost 2 bases and J 5 bases, leaving 13 bases between the germline ends. The CDR3 extends over 15 amino acids. CDR3 in amino acids: CASSLFSDKDNEQFF. The CDR3 region has the DNA TGTGCCAGCAGCTTATTTTCGGACAAAGACAATGAGCAGTTCTTC.

The chain combines TRBV19 with TRBJ2-7, with D maybe TRBD1 (5 bases). The V gene lost 5 bases and the J gene lost 0 bases, with 8 bases spanning the gap. The CDR3 sequence is 13 residues long. Germline lookup yields CDR1 LNHDA and CDR2 SQIVND (reference sequence). The CDR3 DNA reads as TGTGCCAGTAGTGACGACAGCTCCTACGAGCAGTACTTC. Residues: CASSDDSSYEQYF.

This sequence joins TRBV7-8 and TRBJ2-1, with 7 bases aligning to TRBD2. The CDR3 totals 14 residues. V gave up 8 bases and J gave up 7 bases; unmatched junction bases: 11. Germline V CDR1 and CDR2: SGHVS, FQNEAQ. The CDR3 DNA follows: TGTGCCAGCCGGTTCGCGGGAGCCCAGAATGAGCAGTTCTTC. It encodes CASRFAGAQNEQFF.

This clone has ten or more counts. The V and J genes are TRBV28 and TRBJ2-6, with TRBD1 as a possible D gene (5 bases). This CDR3 is built from 17 residues. In germline, CDR1 is MDHEN, CDR2 SYDVKM. V lost 3 bases and J lost 0, with 12 bases in between. The CDR3 here is CASSLGRVSSGANVLTF. As DNA, the CDR3 is TGTGCCAGCAGTTTGGGCAGGGTGAGCTCTGGGGCCAACGTCCTGACTTTC.

The rearrangement links TRBV5-6 to TRBJ2-2; TRBD1 agrees at 9 bases. After removal of 4 bases from V and 5 bases from J, the junction contained 9 bases not matched to a gene. The CDR3 contains 16 residues. Germline V gives CDR1 SGHDT, CDR2 YYEEEE. This CDR3 is CASSRRGQGNTGELFF. The CDR3 nucleotides read TGTGCCAGCAGCCGTAGAGGACAGGGGAATACCGGGGAGCTGTTTTTT. The full variable domain, in which reference TRBV5-6 and TRBJ2-2 provide the parts outside the CDR3, is DAGVTQSPTHLIKTRGQQVTLRCSPKSGHDTVSWYQQALGQGPQFIFQYYEEEERQRGNFPDRFSGHQFPNYSSELNVNALLLGDSALYLCASSRRGQGNTGELFFGEGSRLTVL.

The gene calls are TRBV6-5 and TRBJ1-2; D possibly corresponds to TRBD1 (6 bases). The V end lost 2 bases, the J end lost 8 bases, and 15 bases lay between the germline ends. The V gene's germline CDR1 is MNHEY and CDR2 SVGAGI. The CDR3 contains 14 residues. CDR3 DNA: TGTGCCAGCAGTTACGGCGGACAGCTCGGAGGCTACACCTTC. This translates into CASSYGGQLGGYTF.

This chain connects TRBV4-2 to TRBJ1-5, with 7 nucleotides matching TRBD1. The CDR3 is 14 residues long. The germline V gene has CDR1 LGHNA and CDR2 YNFKEQ. After removal of 8 bases from V and 5 bases from J, the junction contained 9 bases not matched to a gene. The CDR3 loop is CASAADRHDQPQHF. The CDR3 DNA is TGTGCCAGCGCCGCGGACAGGCATGATCAGCCCCAGCATTTT.

Worth noting for this clone: With a much larger clone just one base away, this may be a read error. The J gene is TRBJ2-5, the V gene TRBV11-2, with unresolved D. CDR1 SGHAT and CDR2 FQNNGV come from the germline V gene. V shed 4 bases and J shed 5 bases, with 5 bases lying between them. There are 11 residues in the CDR3. The CDR3: CASSSGETQYF. DNA of the CDR3: TGTGCCAGCAGCTCGGGTGAGACCCAGTACTTC.

J is TRBJ1-2 and V is TRBV11-2; D is possibly TRBD1 (5 bases). The CDR3 spans 15 residues. Trimming stripped 5 bases from V and 4 bases from J, with 17 bases between. Germline assignment: CDR1 SGHAT and CDR2 FQNNGV. The CDR3 loop reads CASSVGPPRSYGYTF. In DNA form, the CDR3 reads TGTGCCAGCAGCGTGGGACCCCCACGTAGCTATGGCTACACCTTC.

V and J are TRBV6-6 and TRBJ1-1, with D uncertain. Trimming removed 2 bases at V and 0 bases at J, with 7 bases between. The CDR3 is 14 amino acids. Germline CDR1 MNHNY, CDR2 SVGAGI (reference sequence). In DNA form, the CDR3 reads TGTGCCAGCAGTTACAGAGATTTGAACACTGAAGCTTTCTTT. Protein: CASSYRDLNTEAFF.

This clone was detected a few times. This chain links TRBV5-8 with TRBJ2-1; D unresolved. Trimming cost V 1 base and J 10 bases, with 6 bases left between them. Germline V gene lookup returns CDR1 SGHTS and CDR2 YDEGEE. The CDR3 has 11 amino acids. Written as DNA, the CDR3 is TGTGCCAGCAGCTTGTATAAGGAGCAGTTCTTC. This gives the protein CASSLYKEQFF.

The V call is TRBV11-2, the J call TRBJ2-3; D unresolved. This CDR3 spans 12 amino acids. Germline values: CDR1 SGHAT, CDR2 FQNNGV. Trimming cost V 5 bases and J 5 bases, with 8 bases left between them. CDR3 amino acids: CASSIDEDTQYF. CDR3 DNA sequence: TGTGCCAGCAGCATCGACGAAGATACGCAGTATTTT.

The CDR3 protein is CASGLKTANEKLFF. The DNA for the CDR3 is TGTGCTAGTGGTTTGAAGACAGCGAATGAAAAACTGTTTTTT. The V gene is TRBV12-5, the J gene TRBJ1-4, with D tentatively TRBD1 (5 bases). Deletions cut 2 bases from V and 5 bases from J, with 9 bases between. Germline V gene data show CDR1 as LGHNT and CDR2 as FRNRAP. The CDR3 sequence is 14 residues long.

This clone has at least ten counts. J is TRBJ2-1 and V is TRBV28; no clear D. The CDR3 extends over 13 amino acids. The germline CDR1 and CDR2 sequences are MDHEN and SYDVKM. V shed 4 bases and J shed 7 bases, with 11 bases lying between them. The CDR3 nucleotides read TGTGCCAGCAGTTCCCAGACTCGAAATGAGCAGTTCTTC. This gives the protein CASSSQTRNEQFF.

A few counts support this clone. The rearrangement joins TRBV5-6 to TRBJ1-2; weak D call: TRBD1 (6 bases). Germline assignment: CDR1 SGHDT and CDR2 YYEEEE. The CDR3 runs 18 residues. Trimming removed 3 bases from V and 0 bases from J, with 21 bases in between. CDR3 sequence (DNA): TGTGCCAGCAGCTCAGAGGGAGGACAGCGCTTTCCTAACTATGGCTACACCTTC. This codes for CASSSEGGQRFPNYGYTF. The full variable domain, in which reference TRBV5-6 and TRBJ1-2 provide the parts outside the CDR3, is DAGVTQSPTHLIKTRGQQVTLRCSPKSGHDTVSWYQQALGQGPQFIFQYYEEEERQRGNFPDRFSGHQFPNYSSELNVNALLLGDSALYLCASSSEGGQRFPNYGYTFGSGTRLTVV.

This clone was seen many times. The chain has TRBV11-3 and TRBJ2-1, with D possibly called TRBD1 or TRBD2 (5 bases each). Trimming removed 0 bases from V and 8 bases from J, with 8 bases in between. This CDR3 is 13 amino acids long. Germline loops: CDR1 SGHNT, CDR2 YENEEA. The CDR3 sequence: CASSLEQEDEQFF. The CDR3 region has the DNA TGTGCCAGCAGCTTAGAACAGGAGGATGAGCAGTTCTTC.

This clone was counted between two and nine times. V and J are TRBV7-9 and TRBJ1-1; no definite D call. Germline V gene sequence: CDR1 SEHNR, CDR2 FQNEAQ (reference sequence). Trimming stripped 5 bases from V and 3 bases from J, with 4 bases between. The CDR3 has 11 residues. This CDR3 reads CASSVYTEAFF. In DNA form, the CDR3 reads TGTGCCAGCAGCGTTTACACTGAAGCTTTCTTT.

This clone has a handful of counts. This sequence joins TRBV6-6 and TRBJ1-2; a weak D match, TRBD1 (6 bases). V was trimmed by 6 bases and J by 5 bases, leaving 13 bases between them. The CDR3 is made up of 13 amino acids. The germline gives CDR1 MNHNY, CDR2 SVGAGI (reference sequence). Here the CDR3 DNA reads TGTGCCAGCAGGAGGACAGCTACTTATGGCTACACCTTC. This gives the protein CASRRTATYGYTF.

This clone was seen more than once but under ten times. The sample holds other DNA sequences that translate to the same CDR3. The chain employs TRBV6-5 and TRBJ2-3; no reliable D call. In germline, CDR1 is MNHEY, CDR2 SVGAGI. This CDR3 region has 12 residues. Trimming left V 5 bases short and J 3 bases short, with 6 bases between. Here the CDR3 DNA reads TGTGCCAGCAGTCCCTCGACAGATACGCAGTATTTT. It translates to CASSPSTDTQYF.

Only a few counts were recorded for this clone. J is TRBJ1-3 and V is TRBV11-1, with D unclear. Germline V gene sequence: CDR1 SGHAT, CDR2 FQDESV (reference sequence). The CDR3 totals 15 residues. Deletions cut 4 bases from V and 2 bases from J, with 12 bases between. The CDR3 region is CASSSPQWTGNTIYF. Here the CDR3 DNA reads TGTGCCAGCAGCTCACCACAGTGGACTGGAAACACCATATATTTT.

As concerns this clone: Germline and junction disagree at one end, which may indicate a read error. This chain uses TRBV5-6 with TRBJ1-3, with 7 bases aligning to TRBD1. From germline, CDR1 is SGHDT and CDR2 YYEEEE. This CDR3 is 14 amino acids long. CDR3 residues: CASSQGGQGNTIYF. For the CDR3, the DNA is TGCGCCAGCAGCCAAGGGGGCCAGGGAAACACCATATATTTT.

The V gene is TRBV5-8, the J gene TRBJ1-5; 9 nucleotides match TRBD1. Trimming removed 5 bases from V and 5 bases from J; junction bases left unmatched: 8. The germline CDR1 and CDR2 sequences are SGHTS and YDEGEE. The CDR3 contains 15 residues. CDR3 protein: CASSQTQGAYQPQHF. DNA of the CDR3: TGTGCCAGCAGTCAAACACAGGGGGCTTATCAGCCCCAGCATTTT. Variable domain in full (rest from reference TRBV5-8 and TRBJ1-5): EAGVTQSPTHLIKTRGQQATLRCSPISGHTSVYWYQQALGLGLQFLLWYDEGEERNRGNFPPRFSGRQFPNYSSELNVNALELEDSALYLCASSQTQGAYQPQHFGDGTRLSIL.